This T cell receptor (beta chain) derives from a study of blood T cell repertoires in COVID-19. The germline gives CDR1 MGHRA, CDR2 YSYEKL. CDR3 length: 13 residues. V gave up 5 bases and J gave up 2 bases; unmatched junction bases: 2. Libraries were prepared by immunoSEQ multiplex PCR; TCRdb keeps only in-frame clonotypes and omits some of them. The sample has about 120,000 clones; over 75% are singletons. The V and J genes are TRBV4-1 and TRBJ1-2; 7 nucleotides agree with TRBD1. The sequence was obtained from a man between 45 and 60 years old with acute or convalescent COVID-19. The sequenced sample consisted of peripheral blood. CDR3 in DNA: TGCGCCAGCAGCGGGACAGTCAACTATGGCTACACCTTC. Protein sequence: CASSGTVNYGYTF.